Listed below are T cell receptor beta chains from one sample, sequenced in a study of technical replicates of blood from a few donors. This table comes from immunoSEQ multiplex PCR, and its TCRdb copy is limited to in-frame clones, with some not included. In the table there are about 56,000 clones, roughly 95% of which are singletons. The specimen sequenced was PBMCs. These receptors came from a human donor in good health. Some clones in this sample may be carry-over from other donors' samples. Both conserved end residues are part of each CDR3. A D gene is named only where the DNA matches it firmly. Size tells how often a clone was seen (once, few, many) or the class of an expanded clone, and some rows leave it out.

TRBV2	TRBD1	-	TRBJ1-5	CASSARQGANQPQHF	TGTGCCAGCAGCGCAAGACAGGGGGCGAATCAGCCCCAGCATTTT
TRBV5-1	TRBD1	-	TRBJ2-1	CASSLGGWTGGSFSYNEQFF	TGCGCCAGCAGCTTGGGCGGCTGGACAGGGGGCTCTTTCTCCTACAATGAGCAGTTCTTC
TRBV2	TRBD1	-	TRBJ1-4	CASSLGQSNEKLFF	TGTGCCAGCAGCCTGGGACAGAGTAATGAAAAACTGTTTTTT
TRBV11-2	-	-	TRBJ2-2	CASRYSGPNTGELFF	TGTGCCAGCAGATATAGCGGTCCGAACACCGGGGAGCTGTTTTTT
TRBV10-3	TRBD1	-	TRBJ1-2	CAISEILAGGDGYTF	TGTGCCATCAGTGAGATATTGGCAGGGGGTGATGGCTACACCTTC
TRBV7-8	-	once	TRBJ2-5	CASSLEWGVQETQYF	TGTGCCAGCAGCTTAGAGTGGGGGGTTCAAGAGACCCAGTACTTC
TRBV6-5	TRBD2	-	TRBJ2-3	CASSQLAGGQDTQYF	TGTGCCAGCAGCCAACTAGCGGGGGGGCAAGATACGCAGTATTTT
TRBV9	TRBD1	-	TRBJ1-4	CASSGDRDRENEKLFF	TGTGCCAGCAGCGGAGACAGGGATAGAGAGAATGAAAAACTGTTTTTT
TRBV13	TRBD1	once	TRBJ2-7	CASSSRDRLVHEQYF	TGTGCCAGCAGCTCCCGGGACAGGCTGGTTCACGAGCAGTACTTC
TRBV6-1	-	once	TRBJ2-3	CASSASGSITDTQYF	TGTGCCAGCAGTGCCAGTGGGAGTATCACAGATACGCAGTATTTT
TRBV2	TRBD1	-	TRBJ2-5	CASSAHRGVETQYF	TGTGCCAGCAGTGCCCACAGGGGGGTGGAGACCCAGTACTTC
TRBV5-4	TRBD1	-	TRBJ1-1	CASSPPRDRGDTEAFF	TGTGCCAGCAGCCCACCAAGGGACAGGGGGGACACTGAAGCTTTCTTT
TRBV19	-	-	TRBJ2-6	CASQAVRGSSGANVLTF	TGTGCCAGCCAGGCTGTCAGGGGTTCTTCTGGGGCCAACGTCCTGACTTTC
TRBV7-9	-	-	TRBJ1-2	CASSLQGYYGYTF	TGTGCCAGCAGCTTACAGGGATACTATGGCTACACCTTC
TRBV11-3	-	-	TRBJ1-2	CASSLGAGIFYGYTF	TGTGCCAGCAGCTTAGGGGCAGGTATCTTCTATGGCTACACCTTC
TRBV4-3	TRBD2	-	TRBJ2-3	CASSQAFGLAGLEGDTQYF	TGCGCCAGCAGCCAAGCCTTTGGGCTAGCGGGGCTTGAGGGAGATACGCAGTATTTT
TRBV11-2	-	-	TRBJ2-3	CASSSTDGSDTQYF	TGTGCCAGCAGCTCAACAGACGGTTCAGATACGCAGTATTTT
TRBV7-2	TRBD2	-	TRBJ2-3	CASSLFASGRDTQYF	TGTGCCAGCAGCTTATTCGCTAGCGGGAGGGATACGCAGTATTTT
TRBV5-4	-	-	TRBJ2-5	CASSSGSSTKKTQYF	TGTGCCAGCAGCTCTGGGAGCTCGACGAAAAAGACCCAGTACTTC
TRBV5-1	TRBD1	-	TRBJ2-1	CASSLDPGQAFYNEQFF	TGCGCCAGCAGCTTAGACCCGGGACAGGCCTTCTACAATGAGCAGTTCTTC
TRBV30	TRBD1	-	TRBJ2-7	CAWGQGAYEQYF	TGTGCCTGGGGACAGGGGGCATACGAGCAGTACTTC
TRBV12-5	TRBD1	-	TRBJ1-2	CASGLGQGLGTF	TGTGCTAGTGGTTTGGGACAGGGCCTAGGCACCTTC
TRBV19	TRBD2	-	TRBJ2-3	CASRRTSASTDTQYF	TGTGCCAGTAGACGGACTAGCGCCAGCACAGATACGCAGTATTTT
TRBV6-5	-	-	TRBJ1-1	CASSSGANTEAFF	TGTGCCAGCAGTTCAGGGGCAAACACTGAAGCTTTCTTT
TRBV29-1	-	-	TRBJ2-1	CSGGGNNEQFF	TGCTCTGGCGGCGGGAACAATGAGCAGTTCTTC
TRBV28	-	-	TRBJ2-7	CASSLPPTYEQYF	TGTGCCAGCAGTTTACCACCTACCTACGAGCAGTACTTC
TRBV6-6	-	-	TRBJ2-6	CASRDTFSGANVLTF	TGTGCCAGTAGGGACACCTTCTCTGGGGCCAACGTCCTGACTTTC
TRBV11-3	-	-	TRBJ2-3	CASSHGRGRLDTQYF	TGTGCCAGCAGCCACGGCAGGGGACGCCTAGATACGCAGTATTTT
TRBV27	TRBD2	-	TRBJ2-3	CASSGGATDTQYF	TGTGCCAGTAGCGGGGGGGCCACAGATACGCAGTATTTT
TRBV7-2	-	-	TRBJ2-7	CASSLLSHGGAFRNEQYF	TGTGCCAGCAGCTTACTGTCCCATGGGGGGGCCTTCAGGAACGAGCAGTACTTC
TRBV19	-	-	TRBJ2-7	CASSIDLVYEQYF	TGTGCCAGTAGTATAGATCTCGTCTACGAGCAGTACTTC
TRBV7-6	TRBD1	-	TRBJ1-1	CASSNRGPSANTEAFF	TGTGCCAGCAGCAACAGGGGCCCCTCAGCGAACACTGAAGCTTTCTTT
TRBV5-1	TRBD1	-	TRBJ2-7	CASTRDRGSYEQYF	TGCGCCAGCACCCGGGACAGGGGCTCCTACGAGCAGTACTTC
TRBV5-8	-	once	TRBJ1-5	CASSLGTVGSQPQHF	TGTGCCAGCAGCTTGGGGACAGTAGGAAGCCAGCCCCAGCATTTT
TRBV12-5	-	-	TRBJ2-1	CASGSYKERFSYNEQFF	TGTGCTAGTGGTTCCTACAAGGAGCGCTTTTCCTACAATGAGCAGTTCTTC
TRBV6-1	-	once	TRBJ2-1	CASSEMGGGGNEQFF	TGTGCCAGCAGTGAAATGGGGGGAGGGGGCAATGAGCAGTTCTTC
TRBV7-8	-	-	TRBJ2-7	CASRPSYEQYF	TGTGCCAGCAGACCGAGCTACGAGCAGTACTTC